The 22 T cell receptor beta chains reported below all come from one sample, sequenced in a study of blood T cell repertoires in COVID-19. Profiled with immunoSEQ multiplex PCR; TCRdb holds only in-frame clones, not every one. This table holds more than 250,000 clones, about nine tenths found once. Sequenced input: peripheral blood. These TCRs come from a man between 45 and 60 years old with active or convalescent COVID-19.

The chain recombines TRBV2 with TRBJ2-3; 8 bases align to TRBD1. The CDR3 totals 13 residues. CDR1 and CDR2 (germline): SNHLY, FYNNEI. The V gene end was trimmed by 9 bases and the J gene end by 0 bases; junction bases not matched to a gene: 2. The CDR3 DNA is TGTGCCAGGGGACAGGTTAGCACAGATACGCAGTATTTT. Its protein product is CARGQVSTDTQYF.

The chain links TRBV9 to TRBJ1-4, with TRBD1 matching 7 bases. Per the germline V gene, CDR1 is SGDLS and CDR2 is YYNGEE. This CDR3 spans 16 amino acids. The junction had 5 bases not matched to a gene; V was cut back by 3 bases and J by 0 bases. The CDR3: CASSATGPSTNEKLFF. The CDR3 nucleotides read TGTGCCAGCAGCGCGACAGGGCCCTCAACTAATGAAAAACTGTTTTTT.

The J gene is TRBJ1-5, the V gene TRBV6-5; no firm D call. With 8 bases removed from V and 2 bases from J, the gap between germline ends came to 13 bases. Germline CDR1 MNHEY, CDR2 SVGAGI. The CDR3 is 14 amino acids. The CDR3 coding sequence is TGTGCCAGCGCGGGTGGTCTGGGCAATCAGCCCCAGCATTTT. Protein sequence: CASAGGLGNQPQHF.

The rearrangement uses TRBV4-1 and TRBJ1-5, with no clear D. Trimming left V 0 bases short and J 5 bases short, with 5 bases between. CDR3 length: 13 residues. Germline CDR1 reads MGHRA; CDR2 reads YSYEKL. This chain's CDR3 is CASSQDPDQPQHF. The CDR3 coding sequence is TGCGCCAGCAGCCAAGATCCTGATCAGCCCCAGCATTTT.

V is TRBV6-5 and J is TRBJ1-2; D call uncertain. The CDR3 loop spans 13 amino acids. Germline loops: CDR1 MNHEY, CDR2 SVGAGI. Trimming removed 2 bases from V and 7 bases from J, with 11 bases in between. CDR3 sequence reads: CASSYAQTAGYTF. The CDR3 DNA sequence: TGTGCCAGCAGTTACGCCCAAACTGCTGGCTACACCTTC.

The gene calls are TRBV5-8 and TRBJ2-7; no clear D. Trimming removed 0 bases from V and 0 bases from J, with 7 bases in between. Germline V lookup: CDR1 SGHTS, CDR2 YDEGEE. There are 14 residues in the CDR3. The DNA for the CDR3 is TGTGCCAGCAGCTTGGTTCAGGCCTCCTACGAGCAGTACTTC. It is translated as CASSLVQASYEQYF.

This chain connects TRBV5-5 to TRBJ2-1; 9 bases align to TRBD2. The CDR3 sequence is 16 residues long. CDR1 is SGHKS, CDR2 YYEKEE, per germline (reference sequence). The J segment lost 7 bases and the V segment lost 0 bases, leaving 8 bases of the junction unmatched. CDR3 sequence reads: CASSLEVSGSLNEQFF. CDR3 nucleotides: TGTGCCAGCAGCTTGGAGGTTAGCGGGAGTCTAAATGAGCAGTTCTTC.

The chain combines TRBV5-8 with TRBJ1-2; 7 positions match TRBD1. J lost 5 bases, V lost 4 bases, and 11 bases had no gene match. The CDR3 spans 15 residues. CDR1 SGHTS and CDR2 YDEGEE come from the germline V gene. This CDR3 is CASSHGQASFYGYTF. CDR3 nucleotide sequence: TGTGCCAGCAGCCACGGACAGGCCTCGTTTTATGGCTACACCTTC.

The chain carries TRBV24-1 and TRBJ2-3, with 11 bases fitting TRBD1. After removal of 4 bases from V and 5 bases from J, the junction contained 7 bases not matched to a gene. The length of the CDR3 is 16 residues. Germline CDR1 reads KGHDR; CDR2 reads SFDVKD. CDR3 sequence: CATSDGQGAFGDTQYF. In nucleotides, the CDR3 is TGTGCCACCAGTGACGGACAGGGGGCTTTCGGAGATACGCAGTATTTT.

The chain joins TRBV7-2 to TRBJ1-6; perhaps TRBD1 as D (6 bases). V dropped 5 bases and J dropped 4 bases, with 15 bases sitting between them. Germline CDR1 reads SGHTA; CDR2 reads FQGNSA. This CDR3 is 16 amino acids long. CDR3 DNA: TGTGCCAGCAGCCCACAGGGACCCAATTATAATTCACCCCTCCACTTT. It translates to CASSPQGPNYNSPLHF.

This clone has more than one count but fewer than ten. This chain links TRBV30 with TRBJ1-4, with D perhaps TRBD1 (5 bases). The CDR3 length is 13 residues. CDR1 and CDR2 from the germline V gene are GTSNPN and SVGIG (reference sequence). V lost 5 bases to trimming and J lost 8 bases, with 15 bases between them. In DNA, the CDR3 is TGTGCCTGGCTACGGCAGGGAACGGAAAAACTGTTTTTT. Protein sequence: CAWLRQGTEKLFF.

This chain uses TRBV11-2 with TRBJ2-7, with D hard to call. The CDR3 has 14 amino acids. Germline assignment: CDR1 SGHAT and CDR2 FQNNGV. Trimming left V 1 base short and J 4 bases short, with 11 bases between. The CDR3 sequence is CASSLAPAGYEQYF. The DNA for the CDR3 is TGTGCCAGCAGCTTAGCCCCGGCCGGGTACGAGCAGTACTTC.

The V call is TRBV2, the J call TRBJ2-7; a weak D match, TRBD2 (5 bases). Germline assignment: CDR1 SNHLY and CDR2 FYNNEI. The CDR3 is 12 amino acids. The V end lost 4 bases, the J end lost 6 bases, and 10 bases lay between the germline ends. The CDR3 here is CASSGVDSEQYF. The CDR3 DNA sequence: TGTGCCAGCAGTGGTGTGGACTCCGAGCAGTACTTC.

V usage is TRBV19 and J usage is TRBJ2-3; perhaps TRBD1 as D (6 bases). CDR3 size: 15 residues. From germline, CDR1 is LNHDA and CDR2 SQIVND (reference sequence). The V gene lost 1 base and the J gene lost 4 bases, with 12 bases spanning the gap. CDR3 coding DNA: TGTGCCAGTAGTATAGGGGCAGGGGCCTCAGATACGCAGTATTTT. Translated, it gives CASSIGAGASDTQYF.

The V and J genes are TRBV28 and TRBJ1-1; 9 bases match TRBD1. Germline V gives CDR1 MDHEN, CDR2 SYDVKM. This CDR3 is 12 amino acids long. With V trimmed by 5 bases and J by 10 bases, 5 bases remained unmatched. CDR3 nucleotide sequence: TGTGCCAGCAGTAAAACGGACAGGGGAGCTTTCTTT. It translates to CASSKTDRGAFF.

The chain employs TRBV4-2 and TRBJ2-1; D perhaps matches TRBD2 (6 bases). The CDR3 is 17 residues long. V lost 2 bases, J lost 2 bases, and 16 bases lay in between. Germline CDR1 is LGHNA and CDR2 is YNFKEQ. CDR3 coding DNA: TGTGCCAGCAGCCAAAAAATTGGGGACTTGACCTACAATGAGCAGTTCTTC. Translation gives CASSQKIGDLTYNEQFF.

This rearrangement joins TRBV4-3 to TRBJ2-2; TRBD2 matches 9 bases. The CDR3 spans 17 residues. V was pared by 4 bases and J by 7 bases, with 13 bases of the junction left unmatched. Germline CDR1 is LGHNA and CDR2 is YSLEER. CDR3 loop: CASSPIAGRGGDGELFF. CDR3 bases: TGCGCCAGCAGCCCCATCGCCGGGCGGGGGGGAGACGGGGAGCTGTTTTTT.

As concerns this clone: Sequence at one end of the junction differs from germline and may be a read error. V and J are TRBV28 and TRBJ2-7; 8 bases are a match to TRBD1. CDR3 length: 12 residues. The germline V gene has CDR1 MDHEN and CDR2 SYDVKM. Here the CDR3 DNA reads TGTGCCAGCAGTCCCGAACAGGGGGTCTCCCACTTC. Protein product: CASSPEQGVSHF. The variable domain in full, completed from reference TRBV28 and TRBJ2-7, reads DVKVTQSSRYLVKRTGEKVFLECVQDMDHENMFWYRQDPGLGLRLIYFSYDVKMKEKGDIPEGYSVSREKKERFSLILESASTNQTSMYLCASSPEQGVSHFGPGTRLTVT.

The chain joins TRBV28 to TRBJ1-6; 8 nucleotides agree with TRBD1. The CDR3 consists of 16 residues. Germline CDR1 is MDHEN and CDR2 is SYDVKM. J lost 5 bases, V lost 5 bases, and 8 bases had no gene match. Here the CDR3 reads CASSPPWTGNNSPLHF. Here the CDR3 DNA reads TGTGCCAGCAGTCCCCCGTGGACAGGGAATAATTCACCCCTCCACTTT.

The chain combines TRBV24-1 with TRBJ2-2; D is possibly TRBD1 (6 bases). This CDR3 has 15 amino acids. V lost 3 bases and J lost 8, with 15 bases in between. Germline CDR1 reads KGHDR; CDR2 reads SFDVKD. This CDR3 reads CATSDPDRPRGELFF. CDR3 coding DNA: TGTGCCACCAGTGATCCAGACAGGCCCCGGGGGGAGCTGTTTTTT.

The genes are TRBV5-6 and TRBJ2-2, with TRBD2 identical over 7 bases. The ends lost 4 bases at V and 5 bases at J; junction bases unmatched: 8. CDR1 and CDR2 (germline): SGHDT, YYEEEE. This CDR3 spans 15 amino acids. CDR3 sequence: CASSPSGRGTGELFF. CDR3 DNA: TGTGCCAGCAGCCCCTCAGGGAGGGGTACCGGGGAGCTGTTTTTT.

CDR3 in amino acids: CASSERDIRYTF. The DNA for the CDR3 is TGTGCCAGCAGTGAAAGGGACATAAGGTACACCTTC. This sequence joins TRBV2 and TRBJ1-2, with D perhaps TRBD1 (6 bases). Germline CDR1 reads SNHLY; CDR2 reads FYNNEI. The CDR3 length is 12 residues. The V gene lost 2 bases and the J gene lost 11 bases, with 12 bases spanning the gap.